This T cell receptor beta chain was sequenced during a study of blood T cell repertoires in COVID-19. Study summary: Acute and convalescent COVID-19 specimens originated in the United States, Italy and Spain. T cells, B-cell-depleted T cells, or PBMCs provided the cDNA or gDNA that served as material.

As processed by the authors: Amplification of reference gene primers was used by the study to estimate nucleated cell counts. Only in-frame clones appear in the TCRdb table, and some are missing; sequencing was by immunoSEQ multiplex PCR. V, J and clone size derive from that table, while D and trimming were established from the DNA sequence. Here the sample spans about 48,000 clones, approximately 85% being singletons. The germline CDR1 and CDR2 sequences are SGHRS and YFSETQ. The CDR3 is 14 amino acids. After removal of 5 bases from V and 5 bases from J, the junction contained 5 bases not matched to a gene.

The chain joins TRBV5-1 to TRBJ1-4, with 8 nucleotides matching TRBD1. The TCR comes from a man aged 35 to 55 with acute or convalescent COVID-19. Sequencing was performed on peripheral blood. CDR3 sequence: CASSYSGGNEKLFF. DNA of the CDR3: TGCGCCAGCAGTTACTCAGGGGGCAATGAAAAACTGTTTTTT. Drawing the rest from reference TRBV5-1 and TRBJ1-4, the complete variable domain is KAGVTQTPRYLIKTRGQQVTLSCSPISGHRSVSWYQQTPGQGLQFLFEYFSETQRNKGNFPGRFSGRQFSNSRSEMNVSTLELGDSALYLCASSYSGGNEKLFFGSGTQLSVL.